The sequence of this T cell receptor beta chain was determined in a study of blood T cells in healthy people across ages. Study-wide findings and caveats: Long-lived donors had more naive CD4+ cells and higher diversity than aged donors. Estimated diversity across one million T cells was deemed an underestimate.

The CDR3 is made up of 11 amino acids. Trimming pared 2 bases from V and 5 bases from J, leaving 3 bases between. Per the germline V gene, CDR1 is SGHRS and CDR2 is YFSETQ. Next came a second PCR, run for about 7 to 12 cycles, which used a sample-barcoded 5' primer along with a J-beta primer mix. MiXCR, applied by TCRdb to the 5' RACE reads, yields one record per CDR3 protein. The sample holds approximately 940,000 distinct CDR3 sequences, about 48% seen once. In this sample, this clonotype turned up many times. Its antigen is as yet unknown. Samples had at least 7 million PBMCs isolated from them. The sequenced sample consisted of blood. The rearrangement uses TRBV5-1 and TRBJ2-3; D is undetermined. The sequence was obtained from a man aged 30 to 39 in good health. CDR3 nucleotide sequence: TGCGCCAGCAGCTTCCAAGATACGCAGTATTTT. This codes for CASSFQDTQYF.